This T cell receptor (beta chain) was captured in a study of T cell responses to AZD1222 COVID-19 vaccine. Trimming removed 2 bases from V and 7 bases from J; junction bases left unmatched: 4. The length of the CDR3 is 14 residues. Germline V gives CDR1 KGHSH, CDR2 LQKENI. The table came from immunoSEQ multiplex PCR; TCRdb's copy has only in-frame clones and leaves some out. The table records fewer than 150,000 clones, approximately 94% of them present only once. Study-level findings and limits: The repertoires were collected only after the peak T cell response. Regions left unmutated in variants are reportedly the target of nearly half of spike-specific TCRs.

Comment on this clone: The antigen is undetermined.

V and J are TRBV18 and TRBJ1-4, with TRBD1 matching 7 bases. The TCR comes from an adult in good health. The input for sequencing was peripheral blood, taken on day 0 of AZD1222 vaccination. The CDR3, as DNA: TGTGCCAGCTCACCAAGGAGGGACAGTGAAAAACTGTTTTTT. This sequence encodes CASSPRRDSEKLFF.